The 23 T cell receptor beta chains below were found in one sample sequenced in a study of cytomegalovirus exposure and HLA in healthy donors. Amplification used 60 Vbeta primers and 13 Jbeta primers. The protocol was immunoSEQ multiplex PCR, while the TCRdb copy is restricted to in-frame clones and leaves out a portion. The sample holds roughly 120,000 clones, around 79% seen once. The sequenced material came from PBMCs. All receptors derive from a woman between 40 and 55 years old in good health and CMV-seronegative.

The chain links TRBV14 to TRBJ1-6, with 8 bases that match TRBD1. Germline V gene data show CDR1 as SGHDN and CDR2 as FVKESK. Trimming removed 3 bases from V and 13 bases from J; junction bases left unmatched: 17. The CDR3 length is 17 residues. The CDR3 here is CASSHIPAGQGVTPLHF. The CDR3 DNA reads as TGTGCCAGCAGCCATATCCCCGCCGGACAGGGAGTCACTCCCCTCCACTTT.

In nucleotides, the CDR3 is TGTGCCAGCAGTCTTTGGCCCGGGGGGGAAGAGCAGTTCTTC. Protein product: CASSLWPGGEEQFF. The chain links TRBV27 to TRBJ2-1; 8 bases agree with TRBD2. Germline values: CDR1 MNHEY, CDR2 SMNVEV (reference sequence). This CDR3 has 14 amino acids. J lost 10 bases, V lost 5 bases, and 10 bases had no gene match.

This clone qualifies as medium-sized. This CDR3 is CASSRQDMNTEAFF. The CDR3 region has the DNA TGTGCCAGCAGTAGACAGGATATGAACACTGAAGCTTTCTTT. The J gene is TRBJ1-1, the V gene TRBV6-1; possible D gene TRBD1, 6 bases. The germline V gene encodes CDR1 MNHNS and CDR2 SASEGT. There are 14 residues in the CDR3. Trimming took 5 bases from V and 0 from J, leaving 10 bases between them.

The sample holds a few counts of this clone. The chain is built from TRBV5-1 and TRBJ2-1; 7 bases are a match to TRBD1. J was trimmed by 10 bases and V by 5 bases; bases with no gene match: 9. The CDR3 is made up of 13 amino acids. Germline CDR1 and CDR2: SGHRS and YFSETQ. The CDR3 loop is CASRWTGGSEQFF. CDR3 coding DNA: TGCGCCAGCAGGTGGACAGGAGGCAGCGAGCAGTTCTTC.

The chain joins TRBV5-1 to TRBJ2-7; 16 nucleotides line up with TRBD2. The CDR3 has 18 residues. The germline V gene has CDR1 SGHRS and CDR2 YFSETQ. The V and J ends lost 3 bases and 0 bases, in that order; junction bases with no gene match: 6. CDR3 residues: CASSSGTSGRAPSYEQYF. The CDR3 DNA follows: TGCGCCAGCAGCTCCGGGACTAGCGGGAGGGCCCCCTCCTACGAGCAGTACTTC.

The chain carries TRBV11-2 and TRBJ2-2, with D unclear. The V gene's germline CDR1 is SGHAT and CDR2 FQNNGV. Trimming took off 2 bases at V and 6 bases at J, with 7 bases between the two ends. This CDR3 is 13 amino acids long. CDR3 in DNA: TGTGCCAGCAGCTTAATTGGCCCCGGGGAGCTGTTTTTT. Translated, it gives CASSLIGPGELFF.

The gene calls are TRBV7-3 and TRBJ2-4; 13 positions match TRBD2. This CDR3 spans 17 amino acids. Germline trimming cut 5 bases from V and 5 bases from J; bases unmatched to any gene: 9. Germline-derived CDR1 and CDR2 are SGHTA and FQGTGA. The CDR3 DNA reads as TGTGCCAGCAGCCCGTGGACTAGCGGGAGTGACGAAAACATTCAGTACTTC. Its translation is CASSPWTSGSDENIQYF.

The chain recombines TRBV9 with TRBJ2-2, with D possibly matching TRBD1 (6 bases). This CDR3 is 15 amino acids long. Germline V lookup: CDR1 SGDLS, CDR2 YYNGEE. The V end was cut by 0 bases, the J end by 5 bases, with 11 bases between. The DNA of the CDR3 is TGTGCCAGCAGCGTAGGGGGGCGGTGGACCGGGGAGCTGTTTTTT. Translating it yields CASSVGGRWTGELFF.

This clone was detected once. This rearrangement joins TRBV19 to TRBJ2-1, with D perhaps TRBD1 (6 bases). The CDR3 spans 14 residues. Germline CDR1 reads LNHDA; CDR2 reads SQIVND (reference sequence). The germline V and J ends were trimmed by 7 bases and 2 bases, with 12 bases remaining between them. The CDR3 coding sequence is TGTGCCAGTACCCAGGGGCTAGCCTACAATGAGCAGTTCTTC. Protein: CASTQGLAYNEQFF.

The chain employs TRBV19 and TRBJ2-6, with D perhaps matching TRBD1 (6 bases). Per the germline V gene, CDR1 is LNHDA and CDR2 is SQIVND (reference sequence). CDR3 length equals 20 residues. V was clipped by 5 bases and J by 0 bases, with 23 bases between them. CDR3: CASSVDGTRDPSSGANVLTF. The DNA for the CDR3 is TGTGCCAGTAGTGTCGACGGGACACGCGACCCTAGCTCTGGGGCCAACGTCCTGACTTTC.

In DNA, the CDR3 is TGTGCCAGCAGCGTAGGCCCCCCCCGGTATTACAGGGCTTCCTACAATGAGCAGTTCTTC. It encodes CASSVGPPRYYRASYNEQFF. V usage is TRBV9 and J usage is TRBJ2-1, with D perhaps matching TRBD1 (6 bases). CDR3 length equals 20 residues. The V end lost 0 bases, the J end lost 1 base, and 23 bases lay between the germline ends. Germline V gene data show CDR1 as SGDLS and CDR2 as YYNGEE.

The J gene is TRBJ1-2, the V gene TRBV10-2; the match to TRBD1 covers 9 bases. From germline, CDR1 is WSHSY and CDR2 SAAADI. Trimming cost V 5 bases and J 6 bases; bases outside gene matches: 7. CDR3 size: 14 residues. CDR3 amino acids: CASSPQGASDGYTF. For the CDR3, the DNA is TGCGCCAGCAGTCCACAGGGGGCTTCGGATGGCTACACCTTC.

J is TRBJ1-2 and V is TRBV18; TRBD1 aligns across 9 bases. The CDR3 sequence is 15 residues long. The junction had 7 bases not matched to a gene; V was cut back by 3 bases and J by 5 bases. The germline gives CDR1 KGHSH, CDR2 LQKENI. The DNA of the CDR3 is TGTGCCAGCTCACCTTCCGGGACAGGGAGTTATGGCTACACCTTC. It is translated as CASSPSGTGSYGYTF.

The chain recombines TRBV7-9 with TRBJ2-1; D may be TRBD2 (5 bases). CDR1 is SEHNR, CDR2 FQNEAQ, per germline (reference sequence). The CDR3 runs to 15 residues. V was clipped by 1 base and J by 4 bases, with 11 bases between them. The CDR3 sequence is CASSLVPSLYNEQFF. CDR3 nucleotides: TGTGCCAGCAGCTTAGTTCCTAGCCTATACAATGAGCAGTTCTTC.

The CDR3 region has the DNA TGTGCCTGGAGGGGTCGACAGGGCTCCTACGAGCAGTACTTC. This gives the protein CAWRGRQGSYEQYF. The rearrangement links TRBV30 to TRBJ2-5; TRBD1 aligns across 7 bases. The DNA end is a closer match to TRBJ2-7, so the J assignment may be wrong. Germline CDR1 GTSNPN, CDR2 SVGIG (reference sequence). This CDR3 contains 14 residues.

This rearrangement joins TRBV6-5 to TRBJ2-5; 8 bases map to TRBD1. The ends lost 7 bases at V and 5 bases at J; junction bases unmatched: 6. The CDR3 has 13 residues. Germline V gene sequence: CDR1 MNHEY, CDR2 SVGAGI. CDR3 loop: CASKRQGWETQYF. Here the CDR3 DNA reads TGTGCCAGCAAAAGACAGGGGTGGGAGACCCAGTACTTC.

The J gene is TRBJ2-2, the V gene TRBV29-1; 7 bases map to TRBD1. The CDR3 covers 15 residues. The junction had 5 bases not matched to a gene; V was cut back by 4 bases and J by 0 bases. Germline V gene sequence: CDR1 SQVTM, CDR2 ANQGSEA. The CDR3 sequence: CSVGRGTTNTGELFF. CDR3 DNA sequence: TGCAGCGTTGGCAGGGGGACAACGAACACCGGGGAGCTGTTTTTT.

The rearrangement joins TRBV27 to TRBJ2-7; 7 bases map to TRBD2. The CDR3 is made up of 16 amino acids. V lost 1 base and J lost 0; bases outside the gene matches: 6. CDR1 and CDR2 (germline): MNHEY, SMNVEV (reference sequence). CDR3 amino acids: CASSLYVGGVSYEQYF. DNA of the CDR3: TGTGCCAGCAGTTTATACGTGGGGGGGGTCTCCTACGAGCAGTACTTC.

The chain combines TRBV10-3 with TRBJ2-2; D is possibly TRBD1 (6 bases). CDR3 size: 15 residues. V was shortened by 5 bases and J by 5 bases, with 15 bases between the two germline ends. CDR1 and CDR2 (germline): ENHRY, SYGVKD. CDR3 sequence: CAISTGIGTTGELFF. The DNA of the CDR3 is TGTGCCATCAGTACGGGGATCGGGACAACCGGGGAGCTGTTTTTT.

The chain is built from TRBV10-3 and TRBJ2-7, with 13 nucleotides matching TRBD2. V lost 3 bases, J lost 2 bases, and 7 bases stayed unmatched. Looked up from germline, CDR1 is ENHRY and CDR2 is SYGVKD. The CDR3 sequence is 17 residues long. CDR3 loop: CAISDQGLAGTPYEQYF. Written as DNA, the CDR3 is TGTGCCATCAGTGATCAGGGACTAGCGGGGACCCCCTACGAGCAGTACTTC.

In its sample, this clone was seen a few times. The chain combines TRBV23-1 with TRBJ2-2, with 8 bases identical to TRBD1. TRBV23-1 is treated as an ORF (open reading frame) with a function not yet certain. The CDR3 totals 17 residues. J gave up 1 base and V 1 base, and 5 bases lay outside the gene matches. The CDR3 DNA sequence: TGCGCCAGCAGTCAATGGCGGGACAGGCGGAACACCGGGGAGCTGTTTTTT. Encoded protein: CASSQWRDRRNTGELFF.

The chain combines TRBV2 with TRBJ2-1; the match to TRBD1 covers 8 bases. V shed 6 bases and J 15 bases; nucleotides not matched to a gene: 7. CDR3 length equals 11 residues. Germline V lookup: CDR1 SNHLY, CDR2 FYNNEI. The CDR3 nucleotides are TGTGCCAGCAGAGGACAGGGTAACGCGTTCTTC. Its translation is CASRGQGNAFF.

The chain recombines TRBV5-1 with TRBJ2-5, with 7 bases matching TRBD1. The DNA end is a closer match to TRBJ2-7, so the J assignment may be wrong. The CDR3 is 15 amino acids. CDR1 SGHRS and CDR2 YFSETQ come from the germline V gene. In nucleotides, the CDR3 is TGCGCCAGCAGCCGTTACGACAGGGAATACGACGAGCAGTACTTC. Its translation is CASSRYDREYDEQYF.